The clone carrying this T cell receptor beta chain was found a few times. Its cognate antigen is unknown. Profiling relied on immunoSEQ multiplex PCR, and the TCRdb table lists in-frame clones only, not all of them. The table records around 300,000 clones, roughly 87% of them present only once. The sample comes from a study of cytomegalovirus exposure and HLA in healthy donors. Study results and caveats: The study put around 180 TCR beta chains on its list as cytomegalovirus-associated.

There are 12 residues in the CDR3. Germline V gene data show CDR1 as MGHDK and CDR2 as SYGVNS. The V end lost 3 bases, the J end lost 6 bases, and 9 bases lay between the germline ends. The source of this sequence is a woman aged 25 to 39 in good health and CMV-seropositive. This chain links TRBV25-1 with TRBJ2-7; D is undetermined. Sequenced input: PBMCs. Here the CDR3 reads CASSDLVVEQYF. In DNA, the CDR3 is TGTGCCAGCAGTGATTTGGTTGTCGAGCAGTACTTC.